These 24 T cell receptor beta chains came from one sample sequenced in a study of T cell responses to AZD1222 COVID-19 vaccine. Assay used: immunoSEQ multiplex PCR; TCRdb lists only in-frame clones, some missing. The sample carries under 140,000 clones, 92% recorded once. Sequences were derived from peripheral blood, sampled on day 0 of AZD1222 vaccination. The receptors originated from an adult in good health.

This chain uses TRBV19 with TRBJ1-1; D call uncertain. The length of the CDR3 is 13 residues. CDR1 LNHDA and CDR2 SQIVND come from the germline V gene (reference sequence). V lost 3 bases, J lost 3 bases, and 8 bases lay in between. CDR3 sequence reads: CASSISGDTEAFF. CDR3 nucleotide sequence: TGTGCCAGTAGTATTAGCGGTGACACTGAAGCTTTCTTT.

The CDR3 here is CASSTGQGREAFF. In nucleotides, the CDR3 is TGCGCCAGCAGCACCGGACAGGGCCGTGAAGCTTTCTTT. The gene calls are TRBV5-1 and TRBJ1-1, with 8 bases aligning to TRBD1. The CDR3 loop spans 13 amino acids. The ends lost 4 bases at V and 7 bases at J; junction bases unmatched: 6. Germline CDR1 is SGHRS and CDR2 is YFSETQ.

DNA for the CDR3: TGTGCCAGCAGTTTCGCTAACTGGGCGCCGGGCCTCTCTGGGGCCAACGTCCTGACTTTC. This codes for CASSFANWAPGLSGANVLTF. The J gene is TRBJ2-6, the V gene TRBV27; D not resolved. The CDR3 is 20 amino acids. The V end was cut by 3 bases, the J end by 0 bases, with 21 bases between. Germline lookup yields CDR1 MNHEY and CDR2 SMNVEV (reference sequence).

This chain links TRBV6-4 with TRBJ2-1, with a weak D call TRBD1 (6 bases). Trimming took 4 bases from V and 6 from J, leaving 13 bases between them. CDR1 is MRHNA and CDR2 is SNTAGT in the germline V gene. The CDR3 spans 14 residues. The CDR3 is CASSVQQGFNEQFF. CDR3 sequence (DNA): TGTGCCAGCAGTGTGCAACAGGGTTTCAATGAGCAGTTCTTC.

This chain joins TRBV21-1 and TRBJ1-1; the table names TRBD1, a call not compared with the DNA. TRBV21-1 is a recognized pseudogene. The CDR3 spans 13 residues. The CDR3 region is CASSNRDSTEAFF. The CDR3 DNA reads TGTGCCAGCAGCAACCGTGACAGCACTGAAGCTTTCTTT.

The V and J genes are TRBV19 and TRBJ2-7; D gene uncertain. This CDR3 is built from 14 residues. From germline, CDR1 is LNHDA and CDR2 SQIVND (reference sequence). Trimming pared 3 bases from V and 5 bases from J, leaving 14 bases between. CDR3 bases: TGTGCCAGTAGTATGCAGGAGAGGCGGCACGAGCAGTACTTC. Encoded protein: CASSMQERRHEQYF. Supplemented by reference TRBV19 and TRBJ2-7, the full variable domain reads DGGITQSPKYLFRKEGQNVTLSCEQNLNHDAMYWYRQDPGQGLRLIYYSQIVNDFQKGDIAEGYSVSREKKESFPLTVTSAQKNPTAFYLCASSMQERRHEQYFGPGTRLTVT.

The gene calls are TRBV5-1 and TRBJ1-2; D is possibly TRBD1 (6 bases). The V end was cut by 0 bases, the J end by 4 bases, with 13 bases between. CDR1 SGHRS and CDR2 YFSETQ come from the germline V gene. This CDR3 region has 15 residues. The CDR3 DNA sequence: TGCGCCAGCAGCTTGGACCGGGGGGCCACCTATGGCTACACCTTC. Protein sequence: CASSLDRGATYGYTF.

V usage is TRBV7-9 and J usage is TRBJ1-6; D remains unclear. This CDR3 is 15 amino acids long. Germline V gene data show CDR1 as SEHNR and CDR2 as FQNEAQ (reference sequence). V lost 0 bases to trimming and J lost 9 bases, with 12 bases between them. The CDR3 region has the DNA TGTGCCAGCAGCTTAGCGAAAGGGCTTTCTTCACCCCTCCACTTT. It specifies CASSLAKGLSSPLHF.

The chain couples TRBV7-3 to TRBJ2-1, with 8 bases identical to TRBD1. In germline, CDR1 is SGHTA, CDR2 FQGTGA. This CDR3 is 15 amino acids long. Trimming removed 4 bases from V and 4 bases from J; junction bases left unmatched: 6. The CDR3 here is CASSSDRGAYNEQFF. The CDR3 DNA is TGTGCCAGCAGCTCAGACAGGGGCGCATACAATGAGCAGTTCTTC.

The chain links TRBV9 to TRBJ1-6, with D hard to call. The V gene lost 4 bases and the J gene lost 5 bases, with 10 bases spanning the gap. CDR3 size: 14 residues. The V gene's germline CDR1 is SGDLS and CDR2 YYNGEE. The CDR3 coding sequence is TGTGCCAGCAGCCCCCGGGAGGATAATTCACCCCTCCACTTT. Its protein is CASSPREDNSPLHF.

The chain has TRBV28 and TRBJ2-2; D is perhaps TRBD1 or TRBD2 (5 bases each). Trimming left V 6 bases short and J 2 bases short, with 10 bases between. The CDR3 is 14 residues long. Per germline, CDR1 MDHEN and CDR2 SYDVKM. In DNA form, the CDR3 reads TGTGCCAGCAGATTCCGGGGCAACACCGGGGAGCTGTTTTTT. Its protein is CASRFRGNTGELFF.

CDR3 region: CASSETRGGYGYTF. The CDR3 bases are TGTGCCAGCAGCGAAACGCGGGGAGGTTATGGCTACACCTTC. This rearrangement joins TRBV11-2 to TRBJ1-2; D is ambiguous. V lost 5 bases, J lost 5 bases, and 15 bases lay in between. The germline gives CDR1 SGHAT, CDR2 FQNNGV. The CDR3 runs 14 residues. The whole variable domain, remainder taken from reference TRBV11-2 and TRBJ1-2, is EAGVAQSPRYKIIEKRQSVAFWCNPISGHATLYWYQQILGQGPKLLIQFQNNGVVDDSQLPKDRFSAERLKGVDSTLKIQPAKLEDSAVYLCASSETRGGYGYTFGSGTRLTVV.

This chain links TRBV15 with TRBJ2-7, with D unresolved. Germline-derived CDR1 and CDR2 are LNHNV and YYDKDF (reference sequence). V lost 0 bases to trimming and J lost 2 bases, with 5 bases between them. The CDR3 totals 13 residues. The CDR3: CATSRDGAYEQYF. The CDR3 region has the DNA TGTGCCACCAGCAGAGATGGGGCCTACGAGCAGTACTTC.

The chain couples TRBV28 to TRBJ1-2; 8 positions agree with TRBD1. The CDR3 has 18 residues. Trimming at V came to 5 bases and at J to 4 bases, leaving 18 bases not matched to a gene. Germline values: CDR1 MDHEN, CDR2 SYDVKM. The CDR3 DNA sequence: TGTGCCAGCAGTAGCAGAGGACAGGGTAGGGGATCGTTCTATGGCTACACCTTC. Amino acid sequence: CASSSRGQGRGSFYGYTF.

The DNA of the CDR3 is TGTGCCAGCAGCTTGGGGCGCCTTGGGGCTTTCTTT. It specifies CASSLGRLGAFF. This chain connects TRBV5-8 to TRBJ1-1, with D uncertain. The germline gives CDR1 SGHTS, CDR2 YDEGEE. The CDR3 is 12 amino acids. V lost 0 bases and J 11 bases, leaving 11 bases between the germline ends.

The chain is built from TRBV7-9 and TRBJ1-1; D not certain. The CDR3 has 13 amino acids. V was cut by 4 bases and J by 11 bases, with 17 bases left in between. In germline, CDR1 is SEHNR, CDR2 FQNEAQ (reference sequence). The chain's CDR3 is CASSSVRWNKAFF. The CDR3 nucleotides are TGTGCCAGCAGCTCAGTACGATGGAATAAGGCTTTCTTT.

The rearrangement uses TRBV2 and TRBJ2-7, with D hard to call. V was cut by 7 bases and J by 4 bases, with 14 bases left in between. The CDR3 runs to 13 residues. The germline gives CDR1 SNHLY, CDR2 FYNNEI. CDR3 in amino acids: CASIGYNTYEQYF. CDR3 nucleotide sequence: TGTGCCAGCATCGGGTACAACACATACGAGCAGTACTTC.

The V gene is TRBV4-1, the J gene TRBJ2-7; TRBD1 matches at 9 bases. Trimming took 2 bases from V and 6 from J; bases not matched to a gene: 11. Germline V gene data show CDR1 as MGHRA and CDR2 as YSYEKL. CDR3 size: 16 residues. The chain's CDR3 is CASSQIWGTGSAEQYF. The CDR3 DNA reads TGCGCCAGCAGCCAAATCTGGGGGACAGGGAGCGCCGAGCAGTACTTC.

The rearrangement uses TRBV30 and TRBJ2-1; D perhaps matches TRBD2 (5 bases). This CDR3 has 15 residues. The germline V gene has CDR1 GTSNPN and CDR2 SVGIG (reference sequence). The ends were cut back, 4 bases at V and 0 bases at J, with 13 bases in the middle. The CDR3 region has the DNA TGTGCCTGGACCCCGGGGAGCAGCTCCTACAATGAGCAGTTCTTC. Amino acid sequence: CAWTPGSSSYNEQFF.

This sequence joins TRBV9 and TRBJ1-3, with 11 bases lining up with TRBD1. From germline, CDR1 is SGDLS and CDR2 YYNGEE. The CDR3 extends over 16 amino acids. V dropped 3 bases and J dropped 4; count of bases not matched to a gene: 6. CDR3 bases: TGTGCCAGCAGCGCCCAGGGACAGGGGGACGGAAACACCATATATTTT. This encodes CASSAQGQGDGNTIYF.

The chain recombines TRBV6-2 or TRBV6-3 with TRBJ1-5; perhaps TRBD1 as D (5 bases). V was shortened by 6 bases and J by 10 bases, with 16 bases between the two germline ends. CDR1 is MNHEY and CDR2 is SVGEGT in the germline V gene. This CDR3 contains 13 residues. The CDR3 reads CASSPLDSPPQHF. As DNA, the CDR3 is TGTGCCAGCAGCCCTTTAGACAGCCCCCCCCAGCATTTT.

The CDR3 here is CASNRGGNTGELFF. CDR3 in DNA: TGTGCCAGCAACAGGGGAGGGAACACCGGGGAGCTGTTTTTT. V gene TRBV6-5 combines with J gene TRBJ2-2; weak D call: TRBD1 (7 bases). This CDR3 is 14 amino acids long. Trimming shortened V by 7 bases and J by 1 base, and 10 bases separated the two germline ends. Germline CDR1 is MNHEY and CDR2 is SVGAGI.

This clone was seen once. The chain couples TRBV7-2 to TRBJ1-5, with a possible D match to TRBD1 (5 bases). CDR1 and CDR2 (germline): SGHTA, FQGNSA. V lost 1 base to trimming and J lost 4 bases, with 14 bases between them. The CDR3 has 16 residues. The CDR3 sequence: CASSLDSGRTNQPQHF. For the CDR3, the DNA is TGTGCCAGCAGCTTAGATTCAGGGCGAACTAATCAGCCCCAGCATTTT.

The chain joins TRBV5-1 to TRBJ2-2, with D perhaps TRBD2 (6 bases). Trimming removed 0 bases at V and 5 bases at J, with 8 bases between. The CDR3 is 14 residues long. CDR1 and CDR2 from the germline V gene are SGHRS and YFSETQ. As DNA, the CDR3 is TGCGCCAGCAGCTTGGTGGCGGGGACCGGGGAGCTGTTTTTT. It encodes CASSLVAGTGELFF. The whole variable domain, remainder taken from reference TRBV5-1 and TRBJ2-2, is KAGVTQTPRYLIKTRGQQVTLSCSPISGHRSVSWYQQTPGQGLQFLFEYFSETQRNKGNFPGRFSGRQFSNSRSEMNVSTLELGDSALYLCASSLVAGTGELFFGEGSRLTVL.